The TCR beta chain under discussion was sequenced for a study of cytomegalovirus exposure and HLA in healthy donors. Study summary: In an earlier analysis, approximately 120 million unique TCR beta sequences were found from some 170 million T cells. From donors who were HLA-typed, an early data release held around 85 million unique TCRs.

V lost 2 bases and J 7 bases, leaving 12 bases between the germline ends. The CDR3 totals 14 residues. The germline CDR1 and CDR2 sequences are SNHLY and FYNNEI. The PCR ran on 60 Vbeta and 13 Jbeta primers. Sequenced by immunoSEQ multiplex PCR; TCRdb stores in-frame clones only, minus some. The sample shows hundreds of thousands of clones, around 80% of them seen only once. The sequenced sample consisted of PBMCs. The sequence was collected from a boy younger than 18 in good health and CMV-seronegative. This chain connects TRBV2 to TRBJ1-5, with D unclear. The CDR3 nucleotides read TGTGCCAGCAGTGAATGGGAGGGTCTGCAGCCCCAGCATTTT. It codes for CASSEWEGLQPQHF.